The 31 T cell receptor beta chains below were found in one sample sequenced in a study of cytomegalovirus exposure and HLA in healthy donors. The repertoire was sequenced with immunoSEQ multiplex PCR; TCRdb's copy has only in-frame clones and lacks some. The sample consists of more than 150,000 clones, about 80% of them appearing once. Specimen: PBMCs. The source of these receptors is a young woman in good health and CMV-seropositive.

The chain recombines TRBV12-2 with TRBJ2-1; the table's D call, TRBD2, was not checked against the DNA. TRBV12-2 is flagged as a pseudogene. The CDR3 totals 13 residues. CDR3 DNA sequence: TGTGCAAGTCGCCCTAGATCTCCGGATGAGCAGTTCTTC. Its protein product is CASRPRSPDEQFF.

This chain links TRBV10-3 with TRBJ1-2; TRBD1 matches at 7 bases. V shed 9 bases and J 8 bases; nucleotides not matched to a gene: 15. The germline V gene has CDR1 ENHRY and CDR2 SYGVKD. The CDR3 has 14 amino acids. The CDR3 spells CAMGSGQGVEGYTF. For the CDR3, the DNA is TGTGCCATGGGGAGTGGGCAGGGGGTAGAGGGCTACACCTTC.

CDR3: CASSSPGQNYEQYF. The CDR3 coding sequence is TGTGCCAGCAGTTCCCCGGGACAGAACTACGAGCAGTACTTC. The chain recombines TRBV6-6 with TRBJ2-7; 7 bases are a match to TRBD1. This CDR3 has 14 amino acids. Germline CDR1 is MNHNY and CDR2 is SVGAGI (reference sequence). V lost 4 bases and J lost 3; bases outside the gene matches: 6.

V usage is TRBV2 and J usage is TRBJ1-1; 7 nucleotides line up with TRBD1. Germline values: CDR1 SNHLY, CDR2 FYNNEI. The CDR3 length is 14 residues. V was pared by 8 bases and J by 5 bases, with 11 bases of the junction left unmatched. CDR3 nucleotide sequence: TGTGCCAGCGCCCCGGGGCAGGGGGTTACTGAAGCTTTCTTT. It encodes CASAPGQGVTEAFF.

This chain links TRBV7-3 with TRBJ2-2; 7 bases are shared with TRBD1. The CDR3 contains 16 residues. Germline CDR1 reads SGHTA; CDR2 reads FQGTGA. V lost 1 base and J lost 4; bases outside the gene matches: 6. The CDR3 DNA sequence: TGTGCCAGCAGCTTAAGTCAGGGGGTAATCACCGGGGAGCTGTTTTTT. Residues: CASSLSQGVITGELFF.

This chain links TRBV7-2 with TRBJ2-2; D is perhaps TRBD1 (6 bases). This CDR3 comprises 13 residues. The germline V and J ends were trimmed by 5 bases and 7 bases, with 11 bases remaining between them. Germline V gene sequence: CDR1 SGHTA, CDR2 FQGNSA. CDR3 sequence (DNA): TGTGCCAGCAGCCCAGCAGGGGTCGGGGAGCTGTTTTTT. Translated, it gives CASSPAGVGELFF.

This clone was seen only a few times. Other DNA sequences of this sample code for an identical CDR3. The J gene is TRBJ2-5, the V gene TRBV6-1; 16 nucleotides align to TRBD2. Germline lookup yields CDR1 MNHNS and CDR2 SASEGT. The CDR3 is 15 residues long. V dropped 6 bases and J dropped 4; count of bases not matched to a gene: 2. The chain's CDR3 is CASSGTSGGAETQYF. The CDR3 nucleotides read TGTGCCAGCAGCGGGACTAGCGGGGGGGCAGAGACCCAGTACTTC.

The chain couples TRBV5-3 to TRBJ1-2; D unclear. TRBV5-3 is an ORF for which the function is uncertain. The germline V and J ends were trimmed by 4 bases and 8 bases, with 24 bases remaining between them. The CDR3 contains 16 residues. This chain's CDR3 is CARSPNPQREKIGYTF. The CDR3 coding sequence is TGTGCCAGAAGCCCAAATCCCCAAAGGGAGAAGATAGGCTACACCTTC.

This chain links TRBV5-1 with TRBJ2-1; 11 bases are a match to TRBD2. The CDR3 is 16 amino acids. V shed 4 bases, J shed 1 base, and the junction held 4 bases outside the gene matches. CDR1 is SGHRS, CDR2 YFSETQ, per germline. The CDR3 DNA sequence: TGCGCCAGCAGCCGCACTAGCGGGGGATCCTACAATGAGCAGTTCTTC. Its protein product is CASSRTSGGSYNEQFF.

The CDR3: CASSVVGDLQYEQYF. As DNA, the CDR3 is TGTGCCAGCAGCGTAGTGGGCGATCTCCAATACGAGCAGTACTTC. The V gene is TRBV9, the J gene TRBJ2-7; no clear D. Germline CDR1 and CDR2: SGDLS and YYNGEE. CDR3 length equals 15 residues. Trimming shortened V by 0 bases and J by 4 bases, and 14 bases separated the two germline ends.

This clone was detected many times. The chain combines TRBV7-9 with TRBJ1-2; D is perhaps TRBD1 (6 bases). Per the germline V gene, CDR1 is SEHNR and CDR2 is FQNEAQ (reference sequence). The V gene lost 5 bases and the J gene lost 8 bases, with 15 bases spanning the gap. This CDR3 is built from 13 residues. CDR3 in amino acids: CASSLSQGWGYTF. The CDR3 nucleotides read TGTGCCAGCAGCCTCTCACAGGGTTGGGGCTACACCTTC. The full variable domain, in which reference TRBV7-9 and TRBJ1-2 provide the parts outside the CDR3, is DTGVSQNPRHKITKRGQNVTFRCDPISEHNRLYWYRQTLGQGPEFLTYFQNEAQLEKSRLLSDRFSAERPKGSFSTLEIQRTEQGDSAMYLCASSLSQGWGYTFGSGTRLTVV.

The rearrangement joins TRBV6-1 to TRBJ2-3, with TRBD1 matching over 7 bases. The length of the CDR3 is 15 residues. The trim removed 4 bases at V and 1 base at J, leaving 5 bases unmatched. Per the germline V gene, CDR1 is MNHNS and CDR2 is SASEGT. The CDR3 sequence is CASSVPGTGTDTQYF. CDR3 nucleotide sequence: TGTGCCAGCAGTGTCCCCGGGACAGGCACAGATACGCAGTATTTT.

This clone turned up a few times. The genes are TRBV6-6 and TRBJ2-3, with D possibly being TRBD2 (6 bases). Germline V gene sequence: CDR1 MNHNY, CDR2 SVGAGI (reference sequence). V was trimmed by 8 bases and J by 0 bases, leaving 12 bases between them. The CDR3 runs to 14 residues. CDR3 protein: CASSSDYSTDTQYF. The CDR3 DNA sequence: TGTGCCAGCTCATCGGACTATAGCACAGATACGCAGTATTTT.

On this clone: The sample has other DNA sequences that encode this CDR3 too. The gene calls are TRBV9 and TRBJ2-3; tentative D call: TRBD2 (6 bases). The CDR3 is made up of 16 amino acids. Germline V CDR1 and CDR2: SGDLS, YYNGEE. V shed 0 bases and J shed 0 bases, with 11 bases lying between them. CDR3 nucleotide sequence: TGTGCCAGCAGCGTAGGGCGGGGCGCTAGCACAGATACGCAGTATTTT. Its protein is CASSVGRGASTDTQYF. The full variable domain, with the rest looked up from reference TRBV9 and TRBJ2-3, is DSGVTQTPKHLITATGQRVTLRCSPRSGDLSVYWYQQSLDQGLQFLIQYYNGEERAKGNILERFSAQQFPDLHSELNLSSLELGDSALYFCASSVGRGASTDTQYFGPGTRLTVL.

This clone has only a few counts. This sequence joins TRBV27 and TRBJ1-1, with D uncertain. Between the trimmed V and J ends, which lost 3 bases and 4 bases, there was a span of 12 bases. This CDR3 has 14 residues. The germline V gene has CDR1 MNHEY and CDR2 SMNVEV (reference sequence). The DNA for the CDR3 is TGTGCCAGCAGTTTTGGGCAATTCACCACTGAAGCTTTCTTT. It codes for CASSFGQFTTEAFF.

The CDR3: CASSVTLWSSYNSPLHF. Here the CDR3 DNA reads TGTGCCAGTAGTGTAACACTCTGGAGCTCCTATAATTCACCCCTCCACTTT. The genes are TRBV19 and TRBJ1-6; D call uncertain. Looked up from germline, CDR1 is LNHDA and CDR2 is SQIVND (reference sequence). The CDR3 sequence is 17 residues long. V lost 5 bases and J 0 bases, leaving 14 bases between the germline ends.

The chain carries TRBV2 and TRBJ1-1, with D possibly matching TRBD1 (5 bases). V was trimmed by 5 bases and J by 1 base, leaving 11 bases between them. This CDR3 is built from 14 residues. Germline V gene sequence: CDR1 SNHLY, CDR2 FYNNEI. The CDR3 reads CASSPGQGNTEAFF. The CDR3 bases are TGTGCCAGCAGTCCTGGCCAGGGGAACACTGAAGCTTTCTTT.

The chain recombines TRBV5-5 with TRBJ2-3, with D possibly matching TRBD1 (5 bases). The V and J ends lost 0 bases and 1 base respectively, with 12 bases between them. The germline CDR1 and CDR2 sequences are SGHKS and YYEKEE (reference sequence). CDR3 length: 16 residues. The CDR3 nucleotides read TGTGCCAGCAGCTTGGGAGACAGTGAAGGCACAGATACGCAGTATTTT. Protein sequence: CASSLGDSEGTDTQYF.

The chain recombines TRBV6-1 with TRBJ2-4, with D tentatively TRBD2 (6 bases). Trimming took off 3 bases at V and 0 bases at J, with 6 bases between the two ends. CDR3 length: 14 residues. Germline CDR1 is MNHNS and CDR2 is SASEGT. CDR3 sequence: CASSEGLAKNIQYF. DNA of the CDR3: TGTGCCAGCAGTGAGGGACTAGCCAAAAACATTCAGTACTTC.

Only one count was recorded for this clone. The rearrangement joins TRBV7-3 to TRBJ2-2; D gene unclear. The V end lost 4 bases, the J end lost 6 bases, and 6 bases lay between the germline ends. Per germline, CDR1 SGHTA and CDR2 FQGTGA. This CDR3 region has 12 residues. This CDR3 is CASSSTSGELFF. CDR3 coding DNA: TGTGCCAGCAGCTCTACGTCCGGGGAGCTGTTTTTT.

The genes are TRBV4-1 and TRBJ1-6; D not resolved. Trimming took off 0 bases at V and 8 bases at J, with 5 bases between the two ends. The germline V gene encodes CDR1 MGHRA and CDR2 YSYEKL. The CDR3 spans 13 residues. The CDR3 sequence: CASSQDPDSPLHF. The CDR3 DNA reads TGCGCCAGCAGCCAAGATCCGGATTCACCCCTCCACTTT.

V usage is TRBV28 and J usage is TRBJ2-7; 7 bases agree with TRBD1. Trimming cost V 5 bases and J 7 bases; bases outside gene matches: 14. The CDR3 loop spans 15 amino acids. CDR1 is MDHEN, CDR2 SYDVKM, per germline. The DNA of the CDR3 is TGTGCCAGCAGTATAGTTAAGGGGGCGGTAAAAGAGCAGTACTTC. Its translation: CASSIVKGAVKEQYF.

J is TRBJ1-2 and V is TRBV7-2; D ambiguous. The V end lost 5 bases, the J end lost 3 bases, and 13 bases lay between the germline ends. Per germline, CDR1 SGHTA and CDR2 FQGNSA. This CDR3 has 14 residues. CDR3 DNA sequence: TGTGCCAGCAGCCACATTGGGAGGGACTATGGCTACACCTTC. Residues: CASSHIGRDYGYTF.

With respect to this clone: The sample has other DNA sequences that encode this CDR3 too. The chain links TRBV4-2 to TRBJ2-2, with D possibly matching TRBD1 (6 bases). Trimming cost V 1 base and J 2 bases, with 8 bases left between them. Germline V gene sequence: CDR1 LGHNA, CDR2 YNFKEQ. The CDR3 spans 15 residues. The CDR3 DNA reads TGTGCCAGCAGCCAAGCCAGGGGAAACACCGGGGAGCTGTTTTTT. It encodes CASSQARGNTGELFF.

V is TRBV19 and J is TRBJ1-2; 8 positions match TRBD1. This CDR3 spans 15 amino acids. The germline CDR1 and CDR2 sequences are LNHDA and SQIVND (reference sequence). The J segment lost 4 bases and the V segment lost 3 bases, leaving 7 bases of the junction unmatched. The CDR3 nucleotides are TGTGCCAGTAGTATTGGGCCAGGGGGCCTCTATGGCTACACCTTC. As protein: CASSIGPGGLYGYTF.

The CDR3 region has the DNA TGTGCCAGTAGTATCAAAGCGGGGTTCAGTTCCTACGAGCAGTACTTC. It codes for CASSIKAGFSSYEQYF. The chain employs TRBV19 and TRBJ2-7; 7 positions match TRBD2. Germline CDR1 LNHDA, CDR2 SQIVND (reference sequence). This CDR3 is built from 16 residues. Germline trimming cut 3 bases from V and 1 base from J; bases unmatched to any gene: 9.

This chain connects TRBV9 to TRBJ1-3; TRBD1 matches at 7 bases. The CDR3 covers 15 residues. Germline lookup yields CDR1 SGDLS and CDR2 YYNGEE. With V trimmed by 3 bases and J by 3 bases, 6 bases remained unmatched. CDR3 sequence: CASSDYRQGGNTIYF. The CDR3 DNA reads as TGTGCCAGCAGCGATTATCGACAGGGTGGAAACACCATATATTTT. Drawing the rest from reference TRBV9 and TRBJ1-3, the complete variable domain is DSGVTQTPKHLITATGQRVTLRCSPRSGDLSVYWYQQSLDQGLQFLIQYYNGEERAKGNILERFSAQQFPDLHSELNLSSLELGDSALYFCASSDYRQGGNTIYFGEGSWLTVV.

The chain has TRBV15 and TRBJ1-6, with TRBD1 matching 10 bases. Per the germline V gene, CDR1 is LNHNV and CDR2 is YYDKDF (reference sequence). There are 15 residues in the CDR3. The V and J ends lost 4 bases and 9 bases, in that order; junction bases with no gene match: 6. CDR3 DNA sequence: TGTGCCACCAGCACAGGGACAGGGGAGTTTTCACCCCTCCACTTT. Protein: CATSTGTGEFSPLHF.

The CDR3: CATSRRENTGELFF. Written as DNA, the CDR3 is TGTGCCACCAGCAGACGGGAGAACACCGGGGAGCTGTTTTTT. This chain joins TRBV15 and TRBJ2-2; D may be TRBD2 (5 bases). This CDR3 spans 14 amino acids. Germline lookup yields CDR1 LNHNV and CDR2 YYDKDF (reference sequence). The germline V and J ends were trimmed by 2 bases and 1 base, with 5 bases remaining between them.

This rearrangement joins TRBV5-1 to TRBJ1-1; a weak D match, TRBD1 (6 bases). This CDR3 comprises 14 residues. Germline V gene data show CDR1 as SGHRS and CDR2 as YFSETQ. V lost 4 bases to trimming and J lost 5 bases, with 15 bases between them. As DNA, the CDR3 is TGCGCCAGCAGCGCAGGAGACAGGTGGACTGAAGCTTTCTTT. It is translated as CASSAGDRWTEAFF.

The V gene is TRBV6-5, the J gene TRBJ2-7; possibly TRBD1 for D (6 bases). CDR3 length: 14 amino acids. Germline lookup yields CDR1 MNHEY and CDR2 SVGAGI. Trimming took 6 bases from V and 6 from J, leaving 18 bases between them. The CDR3 DNA sequence: TGTGCCAGCAGCTCCCACGCAGGGGTGGGCGAGCAGTACTTC. Translated: CASSSHAGVGEQYF.